This T cell receptor beta chain was captured by sequencing in a study of blood T cell repertoires in COVID-19. Study-wide context: Italy, Spain and the United States were the sources of the convalescent and acute COVID-19 samples. T cells, B-cell-depleted T cells, or PBMCs supplied cDNA or gDNA.

This clone has only one observation. The CDR3 has 16 amino acids. The V end lost 4 bases, the J end lost 1 base, and 16 bases lay between the germline ends. Germline V lookup: CDR1 SGHDT, CDR2 YYEEEE. Sequencing used immunoSEQ multiplex PCR; TCRdb keeps in-frame clones, though not all of them. The table includes fewer than 250,000 clones, about four fifths detected once. The clonotype originates from a woman in her 50s with acute or convalescent COVID-19. Sequencing used peripheral blood. The J gene is TRBJ2-3, the V gene TRBV5-6, with D possibly being TRBD1 (6 bases). The CDR3 loop is CASSATEGGRTDTQYF. As DNA, the CDR3 is TGTGCCAGCAGCGCCACGGAAGGGGGACGCACAGATACGCAGTATTTT.